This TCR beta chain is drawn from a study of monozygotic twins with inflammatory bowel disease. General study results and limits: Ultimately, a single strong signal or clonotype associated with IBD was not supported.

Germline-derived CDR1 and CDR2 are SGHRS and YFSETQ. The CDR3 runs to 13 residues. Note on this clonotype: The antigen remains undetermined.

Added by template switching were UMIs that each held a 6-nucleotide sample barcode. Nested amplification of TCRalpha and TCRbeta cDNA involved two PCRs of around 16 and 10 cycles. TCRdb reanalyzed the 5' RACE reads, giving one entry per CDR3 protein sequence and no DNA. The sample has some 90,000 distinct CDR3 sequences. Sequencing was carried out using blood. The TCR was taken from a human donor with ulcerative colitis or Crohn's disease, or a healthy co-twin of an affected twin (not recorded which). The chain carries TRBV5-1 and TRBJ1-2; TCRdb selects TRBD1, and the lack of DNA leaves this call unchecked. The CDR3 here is CASRDRTAGGYTF.